A selection of T cell receptor beta chains follows, all from one sample in a study of PD-1 blockade in classical Hodgkin lymphoma. This table comes from immunoSEQ multiplex PCR, and its TCRdb copy is limited to in-frame clones, with some not included. This table has about 1,600 clones, around two thirds appearing once. Sequences were derived from CD8+ T cells from blood, sampled at baseline. The receptor source for this set is a human donor with classical Hodgkin lymphoma. Each CDR3 is given with its conserved first and last residue. Each record gives: D gene, clone size, V gene, J gene, CDR3 protein, CDR3 DNA. The D gene is left open where the match is weak. Only part of the rows carry a size: once, few, many, or a class if the clone is expanded.

NA,NA,TRBV4-2,TRBJ1-2,CASSQEQGGVLGYTF,TGTGCCAGCAGCCAGGAGCAGGGTGGAGTATTGGGCTACACCTTC
NA,NA,TRBV30,TRBJ1-1,CAWSPLRSALKAFF,TGTGCCTGGAGCCCCTTGAGGTCCGCCCTGAAAGCTTTCTTT
NA,medium-sized,TRBV4-1,TRBJ2-4,CASSQVYGGIQYF,TGCGCCAGCAGCCAAGTCTACGGGGGCATTCAGTACTTC
TRBD2,large,TRBV2,TRBJ2-7,CASRAGGEQYF,TGTGCCAGCAGAGCGGGGGGCGAGCAGTACTTC
NA,few,TRBV28,TRBJ2-2,CASSPPGLYTGELFF,TGTGCCAGCAGTCCCCCGGGACTCTACACCGGGGAGCTGTTTTTT
NA,NA,TRBV5-1,TRBJ2-2,CASSLISGTGELFF,TGCGCCAGCAGCTTGATCTCGGGCACCGGGGAGCTGTTTTTT
NA,NA,TRBV5-1,TRBJ2-5,CASSAGGKETQYF,TGCGCCAGCAGCGCAGGCGGGAAGGAGACCCAGTACTTC
NA,NA,TRBV5-6,TRBJ2-3,CASSLESGLTSTDTQYF,TGTGCCAGCAGCTTGGAGTCGGGGCTCACTAGCACAGATACGCAGTATTTT
TRBD2,NA,TRBV7-9,TRBJ2-2,CASSPSAGTSGRDTGELFF,TGTGCCAGCAGCCCCTCCGCTGGGACTAGCGGGAGAGACACCGGGGAGCTGTTTTTT
NA,NA,TRBV28,TRBJ2-7,CASSLLGTEYEQYF,TGTGCCAGCAGTTTATTGGGGACTGAATACGAGCAGTACTTC
TRBD1,large,TRBV2,TRBJ1-5,CASRDGTGGYQPQHF,TGTGCCAGCAGGGACGGGACAGGGGGCTATCAGCCCCAGCATTTT
NA,few,TRBV27,TRBJ2-5,CASSPLGETQYF,TGTGCCAGCAGTCCTCTCGGAGAGACCCAGTACTTC
TRBD2,once,TRBV27,TRBJ2-1,CASRGLAGYNEQFF,TGTGCCAGCAGAGGACTAGCGGGATACAATGAGCAGTTCTTC
NA,hyperexpanded,TRBV28,TRBJ1-5,CASIRGNQPQHF,TGTGCCAGCATCAGGGGCAATCAGCCCCAGCATTTT
NA,NA,TRBV7-9,TRBJ2-1,CASSSGQDYNEQFF,TGTGCCAGCAGCTCAGGCCAGGACTACAATGAGCAGTTCTTC
TRBD2,NA,TRBV27,TRBJ2-3,CASNLISGVADTQYF,TGTGCCAGCAACTTAATTAGCGGGGTCGCAGATACGCAGTATTTT
NA,medium-sized,TRBV9,TRBJ2-7,CASSTSGTVDEQYF,TGTGCCAGCAGCACGTCCGGGACGGTCGACGAGCAGTACTTC
TRBD2,NA,TRBV19,TRBJ2-1,CASNTPWRESGYNEQFF,TGTGCCAGTAACACCCCTTGGCGGGAGAGCGGCTACAATGAGCAGTTCTTC
TRBD2,NA,TRBV28,TRBJ2-1,CASSGASGIISSTYNEQFF,TGTGCCAGCAGCGGGGCTAGCGGGATAATTAGTAGCACCTACAATGAGCAGTTCTTC
TRBD1,once,TRBV7-9,TRBJ2-1,CASSLRQGLYNEQFF,TGTGCCAGCAGCTTAAGACAGGGGCTATACAATGAGCAGTTCTTC
TRBD2,NA,TRBV6-5,TRBJ2-1,CASTKAGGPYNEQFF,TGTGCCAGCACCAAAGCGGGAGGGCCCTACAATGAGCAGTTCTTC
TRBD1,NA,TRBV2,TRBJ1-5,CASRPNRGDQPQHF,TGTGCCAGCAGGCCTAACAGGGGGGACCAGCCCCAGCATTTT
NA,NA,TRBV6-5,TRBJ2-3,CASSYLGPSTDTQYF,TGTGCCAGCAGTTATCTCGGGCCAAGCACAGATACGCAGTATTTT
TRBD2,few,TRBV29-1,TRBJ2-1,CSVEIVTSERNEQFF,TGCAGCGTTGAAATTGTGACTAGCGAGAGGAATGAGCAGTTCTTC
NA,NA,TRBV28,TRBJ1-5,CASRWTQRNQPQHF,TGTGCCAGCAGATGGACACAACGCAATCAGCCCCAGCATTTT
TRBD1,NA,TRBV27,TRBJ1-1,CASSYNRGKRTEAFF,TGTGCCAGCAGTTACAACAGGGGAAAACGGACTGAAGCTTTCTTT
NA,few,TRBV4-1,TRBJ1-5,CASSLTRGINQPQHF,TGCGCCAGCAGTCTTACACGGGGAATCAATCAGCCCCAGCATTTT
NA,NA,TRBV4-2,TRBJ1-2,CASSQGILGGYTF,TGTGCCAGCAGCCAAGGAATCTTAGGGGGCTACACCTTC
NA,medium-sized,TRBV14,TRBJ2-1,CASSQGGNEQFF,TGTGCCAGCAGCCAAGGGGGCAATGAGCAGTTCTTC
NA,medium-sized,TRBV6-5,TRBJ1-5,CASSSGQKNQPQHF,TGTGCCAGCAGTTCCGGACAGAAGAATCAGCCCCAGCATTTT
NA,once,TRBV7-5,TRBJ2-7,CASSLTTSGPPSYYEQYF,TGTGCCAGCAGCTTAACCACTAGCGGGCCACCATCATACTACGAGCAGTACTTC
NA,NA,TRBV10-3,TRBJ2-3,CAISVGTDRSTDTQYF,TGTGCCATCAGTGTAGGGACGGACCGGAGCACAGATACGCAGTATTTT
TRBD1,once,TRBV28,TRBJ1-3,CASSSPGQSNTIYF,TGTGCCAGCAGTTCACCGGGACAGTCAAACACCATATATTTT
TRBD2,medium-sized,TRBV4-1,TRBJ2-1,CASRLRTSGRAYNEQFF,TGCGCCAGCAGACTCCGGACTAGCGGGAGGGCCTACAATGAGCAGTTCTTC
NA,NA,TRBV27,TRBJ2-7,CASSFLLGPYEQYF,TGTGCCAGCAGTTTTCTCCTTGGACCCTACGAGCAGTACTTC
TRBD1,NA,TRBV11-3,TRBJ2-2,CASSFTIPLGTVTNTGELFF,TGTGCCAGCAGCTTCACAATCCCGCTAGGGACAGTAACGAACACCGGGGAGCTGTTTTTT
TRBD2,NA,TRBV7-6,TRBJ2-5,CASSLPGTSGFRETQYF,TGTGCCAGCAGTTTGCCGGGGACTAGCGGGTTCCGAGAGACCCAGTACTTC
TRBD2,NA,TRBV9,TRBJ2-7,CASSASTSEVEQYF,TGTGCCAGCAGCGCTTCTACTAGCGAGGTCGAGCAGTACTTC
TRBD1,NA,TRBV11-2,TRBJ2-5,CASSQGQGGAQYF,TGTGCCAGCAGCCAGGGACAGGGGGGGGCCCAGTACTTC
TRBD2,large,TRBV6-5,TRBJ2-7,CASSSGTSGYEQYF,TGTGCCAGCAGTTCCGGGACTAGCGGCTACGAGCAGTACTTC
NA,NA,TRBV19,TRBJ1-2,CASIQEPADYGYTF,TGTGCCAGTATCCAGGAGCCAGCTGATTATGGCTACACCTTC